This record covers a single TCR beta chain. What it binds is unknown. The source of the sample is a study of Ad26.COV2.S vaccination and SARS-CoV-2 variants. Findings and caveats of the study: Vaccine and placebo recipients had similar non-spike TCR breadth. Breadth, reportedly substantial, characterized the spike-specific CD8+ and CD4+ T cell responses after vaccination. The placebo group had lower spike-specific TCR breadth than the vaccine recipients did. There was a possibility that the TCR breadth and depth analyses underestimated total T cell responses.

The data were produced by immunoSEQ multiplex PCR, yet TCRdb's version contains in-frame clones alone and is incomplete. The table lists some 180,000 clones, around 88% of them singletons. V dropped 0 bases and J dropped 5 bases, with 11 bases sitting between them. The CDR3 loop spans 15 amino acids. Germline V gives CDR1 LGHDT, CDR2 YNNKEL (reference sequence). This sequence joins TRBV3-1 (or the pseudogene TRBV3-2) and TRBJ2-1; D remains unclear. This receptor was taken from a human donor who had recovered from COVID-19. The specimen was peripheral blood, collected after recovery from COVID-19. The CDR3, as DNA: TGTGCCAGCAGCCAAGATTTTAGTAACCACAATGAGCAGTTCTTC. The encoded protein is CASSQDFSNHNEQFF.